Shown below are 26 T cell receptor beta chains from a single sample sequenced in a study of shared clonotypes between healthy human individuals. Assay used: immunoSEQ multiplex PCR; TCRdb lists only in-frame clones, some missing. The sample shows about 1.1 million clones, approximately 77% of them seen only once. The sequenced sample consisted of memory CD4+ T cells from PBMCs. Subset meaning: CD45RA-negative fraction. These receptors were taken from a man younger than 35 in good health. Some clones in this sample may be carry-over from other donors' samples.

This clone was observed many times. The rearrangement joins TRBV6-6 to TRBJ2-7, with a possible D match to TRBD1 (5 bases). The CDR3 totals 14 residues. Per germline, CDR1 MNHNY and CDR2 SVGAGI (reference sequence). V was cut by 5 bases and J by 3 bases, with 14 bases left in between. CDR3 coding DNA: TGTGCCAGCAGTCTAGGGGTGGGATACTACGAGCAGTACTTC. Translated, it gives CASSLGVGYYEQYF.

This clone was picked up a small number of times. V usage is TRBV18 and J usage is TRBJ1-1; possibly TRBD1 for D (5 bases). Trimming cost V 3 bases and J 6 bases, with 8 bases left between them. The CDR3 sequence is 12 residues long. Germline V gene lookup returns CDR1 KGHSH and CDR2 LQKENI. Written as DNA, the CDR3 is TGTGCCAGCTCACCTGGGGGGGCTGAAGCTTTCTTT. Its protein product is CASSPGGAEAFF. The entire variable domain, with the rest obtained from reference TRBV18 and TRBJ1-1, is as follows: NAGVMQNPRHLVRRRGQEARLRCSPMKGHSHVYWYRQLPEEGLKFMVYLQKENIIDESGMPKERFSAEFPKEGPSILRIQQVVRGDSAAYFCASSPGGAEAFFGQGTRLTVV.

The CDR3 reads CASSLGAGGQSEQFF. As DNA, the CDR3 is TGCGCCAGCAGCTTGGGGGCAGGGGGACAGAGTGAGCAGTTCTTC. V usage is TRBV5-1 and J usage is TRBJ2-1; 7 positions match TRBD1. Germline lookup yields CDR1 SGHRS and CDR2 YFSETQ. The CDR3 has 15 amino acids. J was trimmed by 9 bases and V by 0 bases; bases with no gene match: 9.

This rearrangement joins TRBV11-2 to TRBJ2-1; D may correspond to TRBD1 or TRBD2 (5 bases each). Between the trimmed V and J ends, which lost 5 bases and 7 bases, there was a span of 15 bases. CDR3 length equals 14 residues. CDR1 is SGHAT, CDR2 FQNNGV, per germline. The CDR3 reads CASSPGTNKNEQFF. The CDR3 region has the DNA TGTGCCAGCAGCCCCGGGACCAATAAGAATGAGCAGTTCTTC.

The chain uses TRBV5-4 and TRBJ1-2; D not resolved. This CDR3 is built from 15 residues. Trimming stripped 1 base from V and 3 bases from J, with 13 bases between. Germline assignment: CDR1 SGHNT and CDR2 YYREEE (reference sequence). The chain's CDR3 is CASSLLTSRDYGYTF. The CDR3 nucleotides read TGTGCCAGCAGCTTGCTGACATCTCGAGACTATGGCTACACCTTC.

J is TRBJ1-2 and V is TRBV19; TRBD1 might be the D (5 bases). The germline V gene has CDR1 LNHDA and CDR2 SQIVND (reference sequence). The CDR3 extends over 14 amino acids. The ends were cut back, 6 bases at V and 7 bases at J, with 18 bases in the middle. CDR3 amino acids: CASSPDSSLSGYTF. CDR3 in DNA: TGTGCCAGTAGCCCAGACAGCTCCCTCTCTGGCTACACCTTC. The variable domain in full, with the rest retrieved from reference TRBV19 and TRBJ1-2, is DGGITQSPKYLFRKEGQNVTLSCEQNLNHDAMYWYRQDPGQGLRLIYYSQIVNDFQKGDIAEGYSVSREKKESFPLTVTSAQKNPTAFYLCASSPDSSLSGYTFGSGTRLTVV.

The chain links TRBV5-4 to TRBJ1-2; 10 bases fit TRBD1. CDR1 and CDR2 (germline): SGHNT, YYREEE (reference sequence). V lost 2 bases, J lost 7 bases, and 14 bases stayed unmatched. The CDR3 consists of 17 residues. CDR3 region: CASSLPPRDRGGGGYTF. CDR3 bases: TGTGCCAGCAGCTTACCCCCCCGGGACAGGGGAGGAGGTGGCTACACCTTC.

The J gene is TRBJ1-1, the V gene TRBV18, with a tentative D call TRBD1 (6 bases). Trimming shortened V by 0 bases and J by 1 base, and 9 bases separated the two germline ends. The germline CDR1 and CDR2 sequences are KGHSH and LQKENI. This CDR3 is 15 amino acids long. Here the CDR3 reads CASSPPVTGNTEAFF. CDR3 coding DNA: TGTGCCAGCTCACCACCGGTGACAGGGAACACTGAAGCTTTCTTT.

This clone was detected only once. The chain recombines TRBV25-1 with TRBJ2-7; 7 nucleotides align to TRBD2. V lost 9 bases to trimming and J lost 7 bases; unmatched junction nucleotides: 15. The CDR3 covers 14 residues. The germline gives CDR1 MGHDK, CDR2 SYGVNS. The CDR3: CASESAGVLEEQYF. In DNA, the CDR3 is TGTGCCAGTGAATCGGCGGGAGTCCTAGAGGAGCAGTACTTC.

Details on this clone: A much more abundant neighbour one base away suggests this may be a read error. Other DNA sequences in the same sample also yield this CDR3. This rearrangement joins TRBV6-5 to TRBJ1-2; D possibly corresponds to TRBD1 (5 bases). The CDR3 has 12 residues. Per germline, CDR1 MNHEY and CDR2 SVGAGI. V lost 2 bases and J 4 bases, leaving 5 bases between the germline ends. DNA for the CDR3: TGTGCCAGCAGTTACGGGGGCTATGGCTACACCTTC. It codes for CASSYGGYGYTF.

This rearrangement joins TRBV5-6 to TRBJ1-5; D is perhaps TRBD1 (6 bases). Germline V gene data show CDR1 as SGHDT and CDR2 as YYEEEE. This CDR3 has 16 residues. Trimming pared 1 base from V and 1 base from J, leaving 12 bases between. The CDR3 coding sequence is TGTGCCAGCAGCTTGTACAGGGACTACAGCAATCAGCCCCAGCATTTT. Protein sequence: CASSLYRDYSNQPQHF.

This sequence joins TRBV7-9 and TRBJ2-5, with D perhaps matching TRBD2 (6 bases). Germline V gene lookup returns CDR1 SEHNR and CDR2 FQNEAQ (reference sequence). V lost 6 bases and J lost 7, with 12 bases in between. The length of the CDR3 is 12 residues. CDR3 in amino acids: CASSSTGRTQYF. DNA for the CDR3: TGTGCCAGCAGTAGTACCGGGAGGACCCAGTACTTC.

The rearrangement joins TRBV4-2 to TRBJ1-4; D is unresolved. Between the trimmed V and J ends, which lost 4 bases and 8 bases, there was a span of 14 bases. The V gene's germline CDR1 is LGHNA and CDR2 YNFKEQ. The CDR3 has 14 amino acids. This CDR3 reads CASSLGRAGEKLFF. DNA for the CDR3: TGTGCCAGCAGCCTAGGACGGGCGGGAGAAAAACTGTTTTTT.

The genes are TRBV7-3 and TRBJ1-4, with TRBD1 identical over 9 bases. Trimming cost V 5 bases and J 8 bases; bases outside gene matches: 6. The germline CDR1 and CDR2 sequences are SGHTA and FQGTGA. This CDR3 is 14 amino acids long. Written as DNA, the CDR3 is TGTGCCAGCAGCCCCCGGACAGGGGAGGAAAAACTGTTTTTT. Encoded protein: CASSPRTGEEKLFF.

This chain links TRBV6-1 with TRBJ2-7; D ambiguous. Trimming stripped 0 bases from V and 1 base from J, with 13 bases between. The CDR3 totals 16 residues. Germline V gene lookup returns CDR1 MNHNS and CDR2 SASEGT. The CDR3 loop is CASSEAADPRSYEQYF. The CDR3 DNA is TGTGCCAGCAGTGAAGCCGCTGATCCCCGGTCCTACGAGCAGTACTTC.

With regard to this clone: One base away lies a much larger clone, so this may be a sequencing read error. This sequence joins TRBV25-1 and TRBJ2-7; no firm D call. Trimming shortened V by 6 bases and J by 0 bases, and 6 bases separated the two germline ends. CDR1 and CDR2 from the germline V gene are MGHDK and SYGVNS. The CDR3 runs to 12 residues. CDR3: CASRLDSYEQYF. DNA of the CDR3: TGTGCCAGCAGGTTAGACTCCTACGAGCAGTACTTC.

J is TRBJ2-7 and V is TRBV28, with TRBD2 matching over 7 bases. V lost 8 bases to trimming and J lost 3 bases; unmatched junction nucleotides: 13. CDR3 length: 15 residues. From germline, CDR1 is MDHEN and CDR2 SYDVKM. CDR3 region: CASSRLGGSLYEQYF. Written as DNA, the CDR3 is TGTGCCAGCTCACGCCTGGGAGGGTCGCTCTACGAGCAGTACTTC.

The J gene is TRBJ2-5, the V gene TRBV5-1; the D gene is possibly TRBD2 (5 bases). This CDR3 contains 15 residues. Germline CDR1 SGHRS, CDR2 YFSETQ. The V end lost 4 bases, the J end lost 2 bases, and 15 bases lay between the germline ends. CDR3 sequence: CASSPSAGVQETQYF. The CDR3 nucleotides read TGCGCCAGCAGCCCATCGGCCGGGGTTCAAGAGACCCAGTACTTC.

The rearrangement links TRBV4-2 to TRBJ2-1; no firm D call. Germline lookup yields CDR1 LGHNA and CDR2 YNFKEQ. There are 16 residues in the CDR3. V was pared by 1 base and J by 3 bases, with 13 bases between. This CDR3 is CASSQAAADGYNEQFF. CDR3 DNA sequence: TGTGCCAGCAGCCAAGCGGCCGCGGACGGCTACAATGAGCAGTTCTTC.

On this clone itself: The same CDR3 can be traced to other DNA sequences in this sample. The chain uses TRBV19 and TRBJ1-1, with a weak D call TRBD1 (5 bases). This CDR3 is 14 amino acids long. Germline V lookup: CDR1 LNHDA, CDR2 SQIVND (reference sequence). Trimming left V 6 bases short and J 1 base short, with 12 bases between. The CDR3 here is CASSQTGRNTEAFF. The CDR3 region has the DNA TGTGCCAGTAGCCAAACGGGACGGAACACTGAAGCTTTCTTT.

The rearrangement uses TRBV9 and TRBJ1-1, with D possibly being TRBD1 (6 bases). The CDR3 has 14 amino acids. Germline assignment: CDR1 SGDLS and CDR2 YYNGEE. V was pared by 2 bases and J by 6 bases, with 14 bases between. CDR3 nucleotide sequence: TGTGCCAGCAGCGTGGGTCAGGGGCCACCTGAAGCTTTCTTT. It encodes CASSVGQGPPEAFF.

The V gene is TRBV5-4, the J gene TRBJ2-5; TRBD1 is a possible D gene (5 bases). This CDR3 contains 15 residues. Trimming took 2 bases from V and 2 from J, leaving 13 bases between them. The germline V gene encodes CDR1 SGHNT and CDR2 YYREEE (reference sequence). The CDR3 reads CASSFFLDTQETQYF. The CDR3 DNA is TGTGCCAGCAGCTTCTTTCTGGACACACAAGAGACCCAGTACTTC.

The chain recombines TRBV5-1 with TRBJ2-7; possible D gene TRBD2, 5 bases. Trimming shortened V by 3 bases and J by 6 bases, and 16 bases separated the two germline ends. Germline CDR1 SGHRS, CDR2 YFSETQ. There are 14 residues in the CDR3. In DNA, the CDR3 is TGCGCCAGCAGCTCATCCCCTGGAGGTCGCGAGCAGTACTTC. As protein: CASSSSPGGREQYF. The full variable domain, in which reference TRBV5-1 and TRBJ2-7 provide the parts outside the CDR3, is KAGVTQTPRYLIKTRGQQVTLSCSPISGHRSVSWYQQTPGQGLQFLFEYFSETQRNKGNFPGRFSGRQFSNSRSEMNVSTLELGDSALYLCASSSSPGGREQYFGPGTRLTVT.

This clone was seen only a few times. The gene calls are TRBV19 and TRBJ1-1; maybe TRBD1 (5 bases). The germline gives CDR1 LNHDA, CDR2 SQIVND (reference sequence). CDR3 size: 14 residues. V was trimmed by 6 bases and J by 1 base, leaving 12 bases between them. The CDR3 DNA reads TGTGCCAGTAGGCGGGGCAGGGCGAACACTGAAGCTTTCTTT. This sequence encodes CASRRGRANTEAFF.

The chain carries TRBV5-6 and TRBJ1-5; no firm D call. The germline CDR1 and CDR2 sequences are SGHDT and YYEEEE. The CDR3 runs 17 residues. V lost 0 bases and J lost 2, with 15 bases in between. For the CDR3, the DNA is TGTGCCAGCAGCTTGGGAGACACCGTATATGGCAATCAGCCCCAGCATTTT. Encoded protein: CASSLGDTVYGNQPQHF.

The rearrangement uses TRBV5-1 and TRBJ1-2; 8 bases match TRBD1. Germline loops: CDR1 SGHRS, CDR2 YFSETQ. Unmatched junction bases numbered 17, after V lost 2 bases and J lost 8 bases. The CDR3 has 17 residues. CDR3: CASSFLPPGQGGEGYTF. CDR3 coding DNA: TGCGCCAGCAGCTTCCTGCCGCCCGGACAGGGAGGAGAAGGCTACACCTTC.